These T cell receptor beta chains were read from a single sample in a study of early T cells in non-severe SARS-CoV-2 infection. TCRdb independently ran MiXCR on the 5' RACE reads; one entry per CDR3 protein. The sample yields fewer than 35,000 distinct CDR3 sequences, approximately 5.6% seen once. The sequencing sample was made of whole blood. The receptors derive from an adult who was a healthcare worker with PCR-confirmed SARS-CoV-2 infection or an uninfected control (not recorded which). The CDR3 runs from the conserved cysteine through the conserved F or W. Fields, in order: D gene, V gene, J gene, clone size, CDR3 DNA, CDR3 protein. D genes are given only for firm matches. Not every row has a clone size; where given, it reads once, few, many or a size class.

D gene: -
V gene: TRBV12-3/TRBV12-4
J gene: TRBJ2-7
clone size: -
CDR3 DNA: TGTGCCAGCAGTCGGACAGCGTACTACGAGCAGTACTTC
CDR3 protein: CASSRTAYYEQYF

D gene: -
V gene: TRBV5-1
J gene: TRBJ1-6
clone size: many
CDR3 DNA: TGCGCCAGCAGAGACCTGGACGGGTCACCCCTCCACTTT
CDR3 protein: CASRDLDGSPLHF

D gene: -
V gene: TRBV12-3/TRBV12-4
J gene: TRBJ1-5
clone size: -
CDR3 DNA: TGTGCCAGCAGTTCTGTTGACTATAGCAATCAGCCCCAGCATTTT
CDR3 protein: CASSSVDYSNQPQHF

D gene: -
V gene: TRBV7-2
J gene: TRBJ1-1
clone size: many
CDR3 DNA: TGTGCCAGCAGCTTTAGGGGTGAAGCTTTCTTT
CDR3 protein: CASSFRGEAFF

D gene: -
V gene: TRBV27
J gene: TRBJ2-1
clone size: many
CDR3 DNA: TGTGCCAGCAGTACCCATCCAGGGGAGTCCTACAATGAGCAGTTCTTC
CDR3 protein: CASSTHPGESYNEQFF

D gene: -
V gene: TRBV20-1
J gene: TRBJ2-1
clone size: many
CDR3 DNA: TGCAGTGCTAGACCGATCCATGAGCAGTTCTTC
CDR3 protein: CSARPIHEQFF

D gene: -
V gene: TRBV6-4
J gene: TRBJ2-1
clone size: many
CDR3 DNA: TGTGCCAGCGGAGGGGGGGCTAGGAACTCCTACAATGAGCAGTTCTTC
CDR3 protein: CASGGGARNSYNEQFF

D gene: -
V gene: TRBV2
J gene: TRBJ2-5
clone size: many
CDR3 DNA: TGTGCCAGCAGTGAAGCCCCTGCCCTTCAAGAGACCCAGTACTTC
CDR3 protein: CASSEAPALQETQYF

D gene: -
V gene: TRBV6-1
J gene: TRBJ2-7
clone size: few
CDR3 DNA: TGTGCCAGCAACTACCCGGCCACCGAGCAGTACTTC
CDR3 protein: CASNYPATEQYF

D gene: TRBD2
V gene: TRBV24-1
J gene: TRBJ2-7
clone size: many
CDR3 DNA: TGTGCCACCAGTGATTTGGTCGCGGGAGGCCGCTACGAGCAGTACTTC
CDR3 protein: CATSDLVAGGRYEQYF

D gene: -
V gene: TRBV5-5
J gene: TRBJ1-3
clone size: many
CDR3 DNA: TGTGCCAGCAGCCGGCTAGTGGGAAACACCATATATTTT
CDR3 protein: CASSRLVGNTIYF

D gene: -
V gene: TRBV30
J gene: TRBJ2-7
clone size: many
CDR3 DNA: TGTGCCTGGAGTCACGCGGGCCCCTACGAGCAGTACTTC
CDR3 protein: CAWSHAGPYEQYF

D gene: -
V gene: TRBV20-1
J gene: TRBJ2-7
clone size: -
CDR3 DNA: TGCAGTGCTAGAGAACTCGACAGGGACTACTACGAGCAGTACTTC
CDR3 protein: CSARELDRDYYEQYF

D gene: -
V gene: TRBV14
J gene: TRBJ1-1
clone size: many
CDR3 DNA: TGTGCCAGCAGCCAAGGGGGCCGAGTCGCAGCTTTCTTT
CDR3 protein: CASSQGGRVAAFF

D gene: TRBD2
V gene: TRBV20-1
J gene: TRBJ2-7
clone size: many
CDR3 DNA: TGCAGTGCTAGATCCCTAGCGGGGGCCCCCCACGAGCAGTACTTC
CDR3 protein: CSARSLAGAPHEQYF

D gene: TRBD1
V gene: TRBV2
J gene: TRBJ1-5
clone size: many
CDR3 DNA: TGTGCCAGCAGTCCTACAGGGGGAAGGCAGCCCCAGCATTTT
CDR3 protein: CASSPTGGRQPQHF

D gene: TRBD1
V gene: TRBV10-3
J gene: TRBJ1-5
clone size: many
CDR3 DNA: TGTGCCATCAGTGGTAGACAGGGGCTTCACCAGCCCCAGCATTTT
CDR3 protein: CAISGRQGLHQPQHF

D gene: -
V gene: TRBV20-1
J gene: TRBJ1-1
clone size: few
CDR3 DNA: TGCAGTGCTCCAGGGGCTGAAGCTTTCTTT
CDR3 protein: CSAPGAEAFF

D gene: TRBD1
V gene: TRBV29-1
J gene: TRBJ2-7
clone size: many
CDR3 DNA: TGCAGCGTCACCTCGACAGGGGTTGAGCAGTACTTC
CDR3 protein: CSVTSTGVEQYF

D gene: -
V gene: TRBV7-9
J gene: TRBJ1-2
clone size: medium-sized
CDR3 DNA: TGTGCCAGCAGCTTAGCAGAGGATGGCTACACCTTC
CDR3 protein: CASSLAEDGYTF

D gene: -
V gene: TRBV3-1
J gene: TRBJ1-4
clone size: many
CDR3 DNA: TGTGCCAGCAGCCGTGACGGATTTTATGAAAAACTGTTTTTT
CDR3 protein: CASSRDGFYEKLFF

D gene: -
V gene: TRBV6-1
J gene: TRBJ2-6
clone size: many
CDR3 DNA: TGTGCCGTACAGGGATGGGGGTCTGGGGCCAACGTCCTGACTTTC
CDR3 protein: CAVQGWGSGANVLTF

D gene: -
V gene: TRBV12-3/TRBV12-4
J gene: TRBJ2-7
clone size: many
CDR3 DNA: TGTGCCAGCAGTCTCTTCAGACAGGCCCCCTACGAGCAGTACTTC
CDR3 protein: CASSLFRQAPYEQYF

D gene: TRBD2
V gene: TRBV7-2
J gene: TRBJ2-3
clone size: many
CDR3 DNA: TGTGCCAGCAACATTAGGGCGGGGGAGAGCACAGATACGCAGTATTTT
CDR3 protein: CASNIRAGESTDTQYF

D gene: TRBD1
V gene: TRBV6-2/TRBV6-3
J gene: TRBJ1-5
clone size: few
CDR3 DNA: TGTGCCAGCAGTTATATCCGGACAGGGGGCGTCAATCAGCCCCAGCATTTT
CDR3 protein: CASSYIRTGGVNQPQHF

D gene: TRBD1
V gene: TRBV6-2/TRBV6-3
J gene: TRBJ2-7
clone size: few
CDR3 DNA: TGTGCCAGCAGTTCACAGGGGGTACGACAGTACTTC
CDR3 protein: CASSSQGVRQYF

D gene: -
V gene: TRBV5-1
J gene: TRBJ2-2
clone size: -
CDR3 DNA: TGCGCCAGCAGCTTGGAAGGGGCAAACACCGGGGAGCTGTTTTTT
CDR3 protein: CASSLEGANTGELFF

D gene: TRBD1
V gene: TRBV2
J gene: TRBJ2-6
clone size: -
CDR3 DNA: TGTGCCAGCAGGCCGGGACAGGGGGTCCCTCTCTCTGGGGCCAACGTCCTGACTTTC
CDR3 protein: CASRPGQGVPLSGANVLTF

D gene: TRBD2
V gene: TRBV7-2
J gene: TRBJ2-7
clone size: -
CDR3 DNA: TGTGCCAGCAGCTTAGCCCCCGGGGGGGAGCAGTACTTC
CDR3 protein: CASSLAPGGEQYF

D gene: -
V gene: TRBV20-1
J gene: TRBJ1-2
clone size: -
CDR3 DNA: TGCAGTGCGAGAACTAACTATGACTACACCTTC
CDR3 protein: CSARTNYDYTF

D gene: -
V gene: TRBV28
J gene: TRBJ1-1
clone size: many
CDR3 DNA: TGTGCCAGCAGCACACAGGGATGGAACACTGAAGCTTTCTTT
CDR3 protein: CASSTQGWNTEAFF

D gene: -
V gene: TRBV20-1
J gene: TRBJ2-5
clone size: many
CDR3 DNA: TGCAGTGCTAGAGGACGGGACCAGCGGACCCAGTACTTC
CDR3 protein: CSARGRDQRTQYF

D gene: TRBD2
V gene: TRBV18
J gene: TRBJ2-1
clone size: many
CDR3 DNA: TGTGCCAGCTCACCACCGAGGCTAGCGGAGTACAATGAGCAGTTCTTC
CDR3 protein: CASSPPRLAEYNEQFF

D gene: -
V gene: TRBV7-9
J gene: TRBJ2-1
clone size: -
CDR3 DNA: TGTGCCAGCACGGACAACTCCTACAATGAGCAGTTCTTC
CDR3 protein: CASTDNSYNEQFF

D gene: TRBD1
V gene: TRBV20-1
J gene: TRBJ1-2
clone size: -
CDR3 DNA: TGCAGTGCTAGAGCCTATTCTTTTGGGACAGGGTCTGGCTACACCTTC
CDR3 protein: CSARAYSFGTGSGYTF

D gene: TRBD2
V gene: TRBV7-6
J gene: TRBJ2-1
clone size: medium-sized
CDR3 DNA: TGTGCCAGCAGCTTAGGTAGCGGGCCCTACAATGAGCAGTTCTTC
CDR3 protein: CASSLGSGPYNEQFF

D gene: -
V gene: TRBV7-2
J gene: TRBJ1-3
clone size: many
CDR3 DNA: TGTGCCAGCAGCTTAATTGGGCTCGAGTCACCTGGAAACACCATATATTTT
CDR3 protein: CASSLIGLESPGNTIYF

D gene: -
V gene: TRBV28
J gene: TRBJ2-7
clone size: many
CDR3 DNA: TGTGCCAGCAGTTCAGGGGCCGCGGCTACCTACGAGCAGTACTTC
CDR3 protein: CASSSGAAATYEQYF

D gene: -
V gene: TRBV9
J gene: TRBJ2-7
clone size: many
CDR3 DNA: TGTGCCAGCAGCGTAGACGGCAGGGTGGGAACCTACGAGCAGTACTTC
CDR3 protein: CASSVDGRVGTYEQYF

D gene: -
V gene: TRBV3-1
J gene: TRBJ1-1
clone size: many
CDR3 DNA: TGTGCCAGCGGGGGGCAGGCGAACACTGAAGCTTTCTTT
CDR3 protein: CASGGQANTEAFF

D gene: TRBD2
V gene: TRBV11-3
J gene: TRBJ2-4
clone size: many
CDR3 DNA: TGTGCCAGCAGCTCCTCCGGACTAGCGGGAGGGTCAAACATTCAGTACTTC
CDR3 protein: CASSSSGLAGGSNIQYF

D gene: -
V gene: TRBV20-1
J gene: TRBJ2-3
clone size: many
CDR3 DNA: TGCAGTGCTAGAGATTCGTCGGGCCCAGATACGCAGTATTTT
CDR3 protein: CSARDSSGPDTQYF

D gene: -
V gene: TRBV12-3/TRBV12-4
J gene: TRBJ1-4
clone size: many
CDR3 DNA: TGTGCCAGCAGTTTAGCGGAGGCCAAAAAACTGTTTTTT
CDR3 protein: CASSLAEAKKLFF

D gene: TRBD1
V gene: TRBV29-1
J gene: TRBJ2-5
clone size: many
CDR3 DNA: TGCAGCGTTGCGGGGACAGGGGGACAAGAGACCCAGTACTTC
CDR3 protein: CSVAGTGGQETQYF

D gene: TRBD1
V gene: TRBV28
J gene: TRBJ2-7
clone size: few
CDR3 DNA: TGTGCCAGCATCTCCTCCGGGACAGGGCATCAAGAGCAGTACTTC
CDR3 protein: CASISSGTGHQEQYF

D gene: TRBD1
V gene: TRBV2
J gene: TRBJ1-5
clone size: many
CDR3 DNA: TGTGCCAGCAGGCAACAGGGGAGCAATCAGCCCCAGCATTTT
CDR3 protein: CASRQQGSNQPQHF

D gene: TRBD1
V gene: TRBV7-3
J gene: TRBJ2-1
clone size: many
CDR3 DNA: TGTGCCAGCAGCCTTGGACAGGCTTGGAATGAGCAGTTCTTC
CDR3 protein: CASSLGQAWNEQFF

D gene: TRBD1
V gene: TRBV25-1
J gene: TRBJ2-4
clone size: many
CDR3 DNA: TGTGCCAGCAGTAACGGGACAGGGGTGGACAAAAACATTCAGTACTTC
CDR3 protein: CASSNGTGVDKNIQYF

D gene: -
V gene: TRBV7-9
J gene: TRBJ2-7
clone size: many
CDR3 DNA: TGTGCCAGCAGCTTAGAGCTGTATCGATCCGAGCAGTACTTC
CDR3 protein: CASSLELYRSEQYF

D gene: -
V gene: TRBV11-2
J gene: TRBJ2-5
clone size: many
CDR3 DNA: TGTGCCAGCAGCACTTCCTTGGGGGAGACCCAGTACTTC
CDR3 protein: CASSTSLGETQYF

D gene: TRBD2
V gene: TRBV4-1
J gene: TRBJ2-7
clone size: many
CDR3 DNA: TGCGCCAGCAGCCAAACTAGCGGCAATACCTACGAGCAGTACTTC
CDR3 protein: CASSQTSGNTYEQYF

D gene: -
V gene: TRBV5-1
J gene: TRBJ2-1
clone size: many
CDR3 DNA: TGCGCCAGCAGCTTGAGTCTAGGGCCACAACGAATCAATGAGCAGTTCTTC
CDR3 protein: CASSLSLGPQRINEQFF

D gene: -
V gene: TRBV11-2
J gene: TRBJ2-1
clone size: many
CDR3 DNA: TGTGCCAGCAGCTTATGGGCTAGCGCGGATGAGCAGTTCTTC
CDR3 protein: CASSLWASADEQFF

D gene: TRBD2
V gene: TRBV11-1
J gene: TRBJ2-3
clone size: -
CDR3 DNA: TGTGCCAGCAGCCCCCTAGCGGGGGCGCAGTATTTT
CDR3 protein: CASSPLAGAQYF

D gene: TRBD2
V gene: TRBV24-1
J gene: TRBJ2-3
clone size: many
CDR3 DNA: TGTGCCACCAGTGCAGCACTAGCGGAATCAGATACGCAGTATTTT
CDR3 protein: CATSAALAESDTQYF

D gene: -
V gene: TRBV11-2
J gene: TRBJ2-3
clone size: many
CDR3 DNA: TGTGCCAGCAGCTTAATCGCCAAGGGGGCAGATACGCAGTATTTT
CDR3 protein: CASSLIAKGADTQYF